The 20 T cell receptor beta chains below all came from one sample that was sequenced in a study of CD8 T cells in Susac syndrome. Reverse transcription of about 0.5 to 1 ug RNA was carried out with random hexamers. In TCRdb, the immunoSEQ multiplex PCR reads were re-called with MiXCR into one record per CDR3 protein. This sample has 330,000 or so distinct CDR3 sequences, with over 75% found just once. The material sequenced was CD8+ T cells from PBMCs. Source of these receptors: a human donor with multiple sclerosis.

This clonotype was seen once. The rearrangement uses TRBV6-5 and TRBJ2-1; 7 bases are shared with TRBD2. The CDR3 totals 16 residues. The V gene's germline CDR1 is MNHEY and CDR2 SVGAGI. After removal of 4 bases from V and 2 bases from J, the junction contained 8 bases not matched to a gene. CDR3 in DNA: TGTGCCAGCAGTTGTCCCCATAGCGGGCCCTACAATGAGCAGTTCTTC. This encodes CASSCPHSGPYNEQFF.

V and J are TRBV29-1 and TRBJ2-1, with TRBD2 identical over 12 bases. The V segment lost 6 bases and the J segment 9 bases; nucleotides outside the gene matches: 0. There are 11 residues in the CDR3. Germline V gene data show CDR1 as SQVTM and CDR2 as ANQGSEA. The CDR3 here is CSVGLAGEQFF. Here the CDR3 DNA reads TGCAGCGTGGGACTAGCGGGTGAGCAGTTCTTC.

J is TRBJ2-7 and V is TRBV12-3 or TRBV12-4; D is perhaps TRBD2 (5 bases). The germline V and J ends were trimmed by 6 bases and 7 bases, with 19 bases remaining between them. The length of the CDR3 is 14 residues. The CDR3 DNA sequence: TGTGCCAGCAGCTCCGGACTCGCACATGGGGAGCAGTACTTC. Translation gives CASSSGLAHGEQYF.

This clonotype was recorded once. The CDR3 DNA is TGCAGCGCCAACCTTAACTATGGCTACACCTTC. It translates to CSANLNYGYTF. This chain links TRBV29-1 with TRBJ1-2; D unresolved. The germline gives CDR1 SQVTM, CDR2 ANQGSEA. This CDR3 has 11 residues. Between the trimmed V and J ends, which lost 7 bases and 1 base, there was a span of 7 bases.

V usage is TRBV6-2 or TRBV6-3 and J usage is TRBJ1-1; D is undetermined. CDR3 length: 15 amino acids. CDR1 and CDR2 from the germline V gene are MNHEY and SVGEGT. The ends were cut back, 3 bases at V and 7 bases at J, with 18 bases in the middle. The CDR3 sequence: CASSYESGRSIEAFF. CDR3 sequence (DNA): TGTGCCAGCAGTTATGAGTCGGGGAGGTCTATTGAAGCTTTCTTT.

This chain links TRBV19 with TRBJ1-3; 7 bases fit TRBD1. CDR3 size: 16 residues. V shed 5 bases, J shed 3 bases, and the junction held 10 bases outside the gene matches. Germline CDR1 LNHDA, CDR2 SQIVND (reference sequence). This chain's CDR3 is CASSLSTRGFGNTIYF. As DNA, the CDR3 is TGTGCCAGTAGTCTTTCCACCAGGGGGTTTGGAAACACCATATATTTT.

The chain employs TRBV24-1 and TRBJ1-1; D is undetermined. V lost 2 bases and J 4 bases, leaving 10 bases between the germline ends. Per the germline V gene, CDR1 is KGHDR and CDR2 is SFDVKD. The CDR3 loop spans 14 amino acids. The CDR3 protein is CATSDSATITEAFF. In DNA, the CDR3 is TGTGCCACCAGTGATTCAGCGACAATCACTGAAGCTTTCTTT.

The chain carries TRBV6-2 or TRBV6-3 and TRBJ2-5; TRBD1 aligns across 7 bases. The ends lost 3 bases at V and 7 bases at J; junction bases unmatched: 8. Per germline, CDR1 MNHEY and CDR2 SVGEGT. This CDR3 region has 14 residues. This CDR3 is CASSYDRDVGTQYF. CDR3 nucleotide sequence: TGTGCCAGCAGTTATGACAGGGACGTGGGGACCCAGTACTTC.

The gene calls are TRBV2 and TRBJ2-5; a possible D gene is TRBD2 (5 bases). The V gene lost 7 bases and the J gene lost 2 bases, with 23 bases spanning the gap. This CDR3 has 17 amino acids. Germline CDR1 SNHLY, CDR2 FYNNEI. CDR3 loop: CASIVSGMRLLQETQYF. CDR3 sequence (DNA): TGTGCCAGCATAGTGAGCGGAATGAGACTACTACAAGAGACCCAGTACTTC. Full variable domain (outside the CDR3, taken from reference TRBV2 and TRBJ2-5): EPEVTQTPSHQVTQMGQEVILRCVPISNHLYFYWYRQILGQKVEFLVSFYNNEISEKSEIFDDQFSVERPDGSNFTLKIRSTKLEDSAMYFCASIVSGMRLLQETQYFGPGTRLLVL.

J is TRBJ1-1 and V is TRBV28, with D hard to call. CDR3 length equals 14 residues. V lost 7 bases and J 7 bases, leaving 19 bases between the germline ends. CDR1 and CDR2 (germline): MDHEN, SYDVKM. The CDR3 DNA reads as TGTGCCAGCAACAGCCGGGAGAAAAGAGTTGAAGCTTTCTTT. It yields the protein CASNSREKRVEAFF. Full variable domain (rest looked up from reference TRBV28 and TRBJ1-1): DVKVTQSSRYLVKRTGEKVFLECVQDMDHENMFWYRQDPGLGLRLIYFSYDVKMKEKGDIPEGYSVSREKKERFSLILESASTNQTSMYLCASNSREKRVEAFFGQGTRLTVV.

This clonotype showed up just once. The chain is built from TRBV16 and TRBJ2-4, with no clear D. The CDR3 extends over 15 amino acids. Germline V gene sequence: CDR1 KGHSY, CDR2 FQNENV. Trimming took 8 bases from V and 5 from J, leaving 19 bases between them. The CDR3 region is CASAPTVSAENIQYF. DNA for the CDR3: TGTGCCAGCGCTCCGACTGTCTCGGCTGAAAACATTCAGTACTTC.

This chain's CDR3 is CASSFGLQPYEQYF. The CDR3 DNA is TGTGCCAGCAGTTTCGGGCTGCAGCCCTACGAGCAGTACTTC. The V and J genes are TRBV6-5 and TRBJ2-7; no clear D. The V end lost 4 bases, the J end lost 2 bases, and 12 bases lay between the germline ends. Germline CDR1 is MNHEY and CDR2 is SVGAGI. The CDR3 contains 14 residues.

V and J are TRBV7-9 and TRBJ1-3; D is unclear. From germline, CDR1 is SEHNR and CDR2 FQNEAQ (reference sequence). CDR3 length: 18 amino acids. V dropped 0 bases and J dropped 2 bases, with 17 bases sitting between them. This chain's CDR3 is CASSLAPRFVSPGNTIYF. The CDR3 DNA follows: TGTGCCAGCAGCTTAGCGCCTAGATTTGTGTCACCTGGAAACACCATATATTTT.

This chain links TRBV4-3 with TRBJ2-1; possible D gene TRBD2, 5 bases. The CDR3 runs 17 residues. CDR1 LGHNA and CDR2 YSLEER come from the germline V gene. Trimming took off 0 bases at V and 2 bases at J, with 14 bases between the two ends. CDR3 bases: TGCGCCAGCAGCCAAGATATTGTGGGAGCCCCCTACAATGAGCAGTTCTTC. Translating gives CASSQDIVGAPYNEQFF.

This chain joins TRBV12-3 or TRBV12-4 and TRBJ1-1, with D hard to call. Trimming stripped 3 bases from V and 5 bases from J, with 7 bases between. CDR3 length equals 12 residues. CDR3 in amino acids: CASSLDGTEAFF. CDR3 nucleotide sequence: TGTGCCAGCAGTTTGGACGGTACTGAAGCTTTCTTT.

The chain couples TRBV29-1 to TRBJ1-2, with D unclear. Between the trimmed V and J ends, which lost 1 base and 3 bases, there was a span of 9 bases. The CDR3 loop spans 13 amino acids. The V gene's germline CDR1 is SQVTM and CDR2 ANQGSEA. CDR3 bases: TGCAGCGTTGAAGTGGGAAGGGACTATGGCTACACCTTC. This translates into CSVEVGRDYGYTF.

The chain joins TRBV20-1 to TRBJ2-1; maybe TRBD2 (5 bases). Germline CDR1 and CDR2: DFQATT and SNEGSKA (reference sequence). V was cut by 3 bases and J by 9 bases, with 18 bases left in between. The CDR3 spans 14 residues. Written as DNA, the CDR3 is TGCAGTGCTAGCTCGGTCCTCGCGGGTGGTGAGCAGTTCTTC. As protein: CSASSVLAGGEQFF.

The V call is TRBV7-6, the J call TRBJ2-5; possibly TRBD2 for D (6 bases). V lost 4 bases, J lost 0 bases, and 12 bases lay in between. CDR1 SGHVS and CDR2 FNYEAQ come from the germline V gene. The CDR3 sequence is 15 residues long. The CDR3: CASSWPGGNQETQYF. CDR3 DNA sequence: TGTGCCAGCAGCTGGCCCGGGGGTAACCAAGAGACCCAGTACTTC.

The gene calls are TRBV5-4 and TRBJ1-1, with a tentative D call TRBD1 (5 bases). This CDR3 contains 11 residues. In germline, CDR1 is SGHNT, CDR2 YYREEE (reference sequence). V lost 5 bases and J 7 bases, leaving 9 bases between the germline ends. The CDR3: CASRGGVEAFF. The CDR3 coding sequence is TGTGCCAGCAGGGGGGGGGTTGAAGCTTTCTTT.

This chain's CDR3 is CASSLSRAPWADTQYF. DNA of the CDR3: TGTGCCAGCAGTTTATCGCGCGCCCCATGGGCAGATACGCAGTATTTT. The chain recombines TRBV27 with TRBJ2-3; no definite D call. V shed 0 bases and J shed 4 bases, with 14 bases lying between them. In germline, CDR1 is MNHEY, CDR2 SMNVEV (reference sequence). The CDR3 totals 16 residues.